Sequencing of this T cell receptor beta chain was carried out in a study of blood T cells in healthy people across ages. Study-level information: About one barcoded TCR beta cDNA was captured per two T cells. General observations from the study: Diversity estimated from one million T cells was considered an underestimate.

Combining a sample-barcoded 5' primer with a J-beta primer mix, a second PCR ran for roughly 7 to 11 cycles. All cDNA molecules were each tagged by a template-switch adaptor with 12 random nucleotides. TCRdb re-called the 5' RACE reads with MiXCR, one entry per CDR3 protein. The top ten hold roughly 2% of the sample, which has about 2 million distinct CDR3 sequences, around 48% seen once. This clonotype was found a few times. As yet, its antigen is unknown. Germline V CDR1 and CDR2: SGHRS, YFSETQ. Trimming removed 8 bases at V and 2 bases at J, with 11 bases between. The CDR3 is made up of 14 amino acids.

The sample comprised blood. V usage is TRBV5-1 and J usage is TRBJ2-6; a weak D match, TRBD1 (6 bases). This clonotype was sampled from a woman aged 40 to 49 in good health. CDR3 in amino acids: CASKQGPGANVLTF. The CDR3, as DNA: TGCGCCAGTAAACAGGGTCCTGGGGCCAACGTCCTGACTTTC.